These T cell receptor beta chains were read from a single sample in a study of cytomegalovirus exposure and HLA in healthy donors. TCRdb's copy holds only in-frame clones and misses some; the assay was immunoSEQ multiplex PCR. The data contain 85,000 to 130,000 clones, about 87% of them singletons. Sequencing used PBMCs. The receptor source for this set is a woman aged 18 to 35 in good health and CMV-seropositive. CDR3s include the opening cysteine and the closing phenylalanine or tryptophan. Each record gives: V gene, clone size, J gene, D gene, CDR3 protein, CDR3 DNA. The D gene is left open where the match is weak. A clone size is listed for some rows: how often the clone was seen (once, few, many), or a class if it is expanded.

v_call: TRBV2; clone_size: .; j_call: TRBJ1-2; d_call: TRBD1; cdr3_aa: CASRNTGGNNYGYTF; cdr3_nt: TGTGCCAGCAGAAATACAGGGGGGAACAACTATGGCTACACCTTC
v_call: TRBV11-2; clone_size: few; j_call: TRBJ1-1; d_call: TRBD1; cdr3_aa: CASSPRDRGLTEAFF; cdr3_nt: TGTGCCAGCAGCCCCAGGGACAGGGGTCTAACTGAAGCTTTCTTT
v_call: TRBV7-2; clone_size: .; j_call: TRBJ1-6; d_call: .; cdr3_aa: CASSYYPVQVSNSPLHF; cdr3_nt: TGTGCCAGCAGCTATTACCCCGTCCAGGTCAGCAATTCACCCCTCCACTTT
v_call: TRBV7-9; clone_size: .; j_call: TRBJ1-1; d_call: TRBD1; cdr3_aa: CASSLESSGQGAFF; cdr3_nt: TGTGCCAGCAGCTTAGAATCCTCGGGACAGGGTGCTTTCTTT
v_call: TRBV27; clone_size: .; j_call: TRBJ1-2; d_call: .; cdr3_aa: CASGPDTNYGYTF; cdr3_nt: TGTGCCAGCGGGCCGGACACGAACTATGGCTACACCTTC
v_call: TRBV27; clone_size: .; j_call: TRBJ1-1; d_call: .; cdr3_aa: CASSLTQGIPLVYTEAFF; cdr3_nt: TGTGCCAGCAGCTTAACCCAGGGGATTCCCCTAGTGTACACTGAAGCTTTCTTT
v_call: TRBV7-8; clone_size: .; j_call: TRBJ2-7; d_call: .; cdr3_aa: CASSLRLVGIYEQYF; cdr3_nt: TGTGCCAGCAGCCTTAGACTAGTCGGGATCTACGAGCAGTACTTC
v_call: TRBV28; clone_size: .; j_call: TRBJ2-1; d_call: TRBD2; cdr3_aa: CASSPGLAGGNEQFF; cdr3_nt: TGTGCCAGCAGCCCAGGACTAGCGGGGGGCAATGAGCAGTTCTTC
v_call: TRBV16; clone_size: .; j_call: TRBJ1-6; d_call: .; cdr3_aa: CASKQGSSDNNSPLHF; cdr3_nt: TGTGCCAGCAAACAGGGTTCGTCCGATAATAATTCACCCCTCCACTTT
v_call: TRBV27; clone_size: .; j_call: TRBJ2-2; d_call: .; cdr3_aa: CASSAGPVAGELFF; cdr3_nt: TGTGCCAGCAGTGCGGGGCCGGTAGCCGGGGAGCTGTTTTTT
v_call: TRBV9; clone_size: .; j_call: TRBJ1-4; d_call: .; cdr3_aa: CASSVGVQNEKLFF; cdr3_nt: TGTGCCAGCAGCGTAGGTGTGCAGAATGAAAAACTGTTTTTT
v_call: TRBV7-8; clone_size: .; j_call: TRBJ1-1; d_call: .; cdr3_aa: CASSLQGPNTEAFF; cdr3_nt: TGTGCCAGCAGCTTACAGGGCCCGAACACTGAAGCTTTCTTT
v_call: TRBV6-6; clone_size: .; j_call: TRBJ1-1; d_call: TRBD1; cdr3_aa: CASGTGGTEAFF; cdr3_nt: TGTGCCAGCGGAACAGGGGGGACTGAAGCTTTCTTT
v_call: TRBV7-6; clone_size: .; j_call: TRBJ1-4; d_call: .; cdr3_aa: CASSPGLNEKLFF; cdr3_nt: TGTGCCAGCAGCCCGGGACTGAATGAAAAACTGTTTTTT
v_call: TRBV28; clone_size: .; j_call: TRBJ1-1; d_call: .; cdr3_aa: CASSSVSMAFF; cdr3_nt: TGTGCCAGCAGTTCGGTGTCAATGGCTTTCTTT
v_call: TRBV18; clone_size: .; j_call: TRBJ2-7; d_call: .; cdr3_aa: CASSHGRQGTYEQYF; cdr3_nt: TGTGCCAGCTCACATGGGCGCCAGGGAACCTACGAGCAGTACTTC
v_call: TRBV6-1; clone_size: .; j_call: TRBJ1-3; d_call: .; cdr3_aa: CASSEGSTGNTIYF; cdr3_nt: TGTGCCAGCAGTGAAGGGAGCACAGGAAACACCATATATTTT
v_call: TRBV7-6; clone_size: .; j_call: TRBJ2-5; d_call: TRBD1; cdr3_aa: CASSLRGQGGETQYF; cdr3_nt: TGTGCCAGCAGCTTGAGGGGACAGGGAGGAGAGACCCAGTACTTC